The 29 T cell receptor beta chains below all came from one sample that was sequenced in a study of T cell responses to AZD1222 COVID-19 vaccine. TCRdb's copy holds only in-frame clones and misses some; the assay was immunoSEQ multiplex PCR. This sample yields 150,000 or so clones, of which roughly 89% are seen a single time; approximately 6.8% belongs to the top ten. Source: peripheral blood, taken on day 0 of AZD1222 vaccination. Every receptor here comes from an adult in good health.

This rearrangement joins TRBV4-1 to TRBJ1-3; D is perhaps TRBD1 (6 bases). This CDR3 spans 17 amino acids. Deletions cut 1 base from V and 1 base from J, with 14 bases between. Looked up from germline, CDR1 is MGHRA and CDR2 is YSYEKL. CDR3 loop: CASSQVYSGTSGNTIYF. The CDR3 nucleotides are TGCGCCAGCAGCCAAGTTTATTCTGGGACATCTGGAAACACCATATATTTT.

This clone was seen more than once but under ten times. The chain joins TRBV7-2 to TRBJ1-2; D not resolved. Germline CDR1 reads SGHTA; CDR2 reads FQGNSA. Trimming took off 0 bases at V and 6 bases at J, with 11 bases between the two ends. The CDR3 contains 14 residues. The DNA for the CDR3 is TGTGCCAGCAGCTTAGCTTCCCGGGAAGATGGCTACACCTTC. Translated, it gives CASSLASREDGYTF.

This chain uses TRBV7-9 with TRBJ1-1; a possible D gene is TRBD1 (5 bases). The CDR3 contains 16 residues. Germline CDR1 and CDR2: SEHNR and FQNEAQ (reference sequence). V lost 3 bases and J lost 4, with 18 bases in between. CDR3: CASSFRRGLVSTEAFF. The CDR3 DNA reads as TGTGCCAGCAGCTTTCGGAGGGGCTTAGTGAGCACTGAAGCTTTCTTT.

The genes are TRBV27 and TRBJ2-7; weak D call: TRBD2 (7 bases). This CDR3 has 17 residues. CDR1 and CDR2 (germline): MNHEY, SMNVEV (reference sequence). V gave up 4 bases and J gave up 5 bases, with 24 bases separating them. CDR3 protein: CASSSSPTRGGWNEQYF. Here the CDR3 DNA reads TGTGCCAGCAGTTCCTCCCCTACTAGGGGGGGGTGGAACGAGCAGTACTTC.

This clone was seen only a few times. This chain connects TRBV30 to TRBJ1-1; D is ambiguous. Germline V lookup: CDR1 GTSNPN, CDR2 SVGIG (reference sequence). The CDR3 sequence is 13 residues long. V was clipped by 0 bases and J by 10 bases, with 15 bases between them. The CDR3 DNA follows: TGTGCCTGGAGTGTACCGGTGACCCTCCGAGCTTTCTTT. This translates into CAWSVPVTLRAFF.

This chain connects TRBV7-9 to TRBJ1-1; no clear D gene. CDR3 length: 14 amino acids. CDR1 is SEHNR and CDR2 is FQNEAQ in the germline V gene (reference sequence). V lost 1 base and J 4 bases, leaving 10 bases between the germline ends. The CDR3 DNA follows: TGTGCCAGCAGCTTAGTACCGGGTTCCACTGAAGCTTTCTTT. Translated: CASSLVPGSTEAFF.

The J gene is TRBJ1-1, the V gene TRBV6-5, with 9 bases fitting TRBD1. This CDR3 is built from 14 residues. Unmatched junction bases numbered 6, after V lost 4 bases and J lost 6 bases. Germline CDR1 is MNHEY and CDR2 is SVGAGI. CDR3 sequence reads: CASSSRDRVSEAFF. The CDR3 DNA is TGTGCCAGCAGTTCCCGGGACAGGGTATCTGAAGCTTTCTTT.

This clone came up once. V gene TRBV30 combines with J gene TRBJ2-1; D perhaps matches TRBD1 (6 bases). V lost 2 bases and J lost 5, with 10 bases in between. The CDR3 has 13 amino acids. Germline V gene data show CDR1 as GTSNPN and CDR2 as SVGIG (reference sequence). CDR3 sequence (DNA): TGTGCCTGGAGTCGTCACAGGGACAATGAGCAGTTCTTC. Protein product: CAWSRHRDNEQFF.

V gene TRBV5-6 combines with J gene TRBJ1-1; D unclear. The CDR3 consists of 12 residues. Trimming removed 2 bases from V and 7 bases from J, with 9 bases in between. Germline V lookup: CDR1 SGHDT, CDR2 YYEEEE. The chain's CDR3 is CASSLRGYEAFF. In DNA form, the CDR3 reads TGTGCCAGCAGCTTACGAGGTTATGAAGCTTTCTTT.

The rearrangement links TRBV5-1 to TRBJ1-3; D gene ambiguous. This CDR3 spans 16 amino acids. The V and J ends lost 3 bases and 0 bases respectively, with 13 bases between them. Looked up from germline, CDR1 is SGHRS and CDR2 is YFSETQ. The CDR3 here is CASSSRVLSSGNTIYF. CDR3 nucleotide sequence: TGCGCCAGCAGCTCAAGGGTCCTTAGCTCTGGAAACACCATATATTTT.

This clone was observed at least ten times. CDR3 nucleotide sequence: TGTGCCAGCAGCTTAGAGTCAGAGACCAATCAGCCCCAGCATTTT. Its translation is CASSLESETNQPQHF. The genes are TRBV7-9 and TRBJ1-5; D remains ambiguous. V was pared by 1 base and J by 3 bases, with 10 bases between. The germline CDR1 and CDR2 sequences are SEHNR and FQNEAQ (reference sequence). The CDR3 runs to 15 residues.

V and J are TRBV24-1 and TRBJ2-1; D is possibly TRBD1 (5 bases). CDR1 is KGHDR, CDR2 SFDVKD, per germline. Trimming shortened V by 7 bases and J by 8 bases, and 14 bases separated the two germline ends. The CDR3 has 13 residues. The CDR3 reads CATSDSARYEQFF. CDR3 DNA sequence: TGTGCCACCAGCGACAGCGCTCGGTATGAGCAGTTCTTC.

The chain uses TRBV4-2 and TRBJ2-1, with 7 positions matching TRBD1. Germline CDR1 and CDR2: LGHNA and YNFKEQ. J gave up 12 bases and V 3 bases, and 14 bases lay outside the gene matches. The CDR3 is 15 amino acids. The CDR3 sequence: CASSQGMRTGQGQFF. The CDR3 DNA reads TGTGCCAGCAGCCAGGGGATGCGGACAGGCCAGGGGCAGTTCTTC.

Regarding this clone: Sequence at one end of the junction differs from germline and may be a read error. The chain combines TRBV6-5 with TRBJ1-6; 8 nucleotides agree with TRBD1. The CDR3 runs 15 residues. Germline values: CDR1 MNHEY, CDR2 SVGAGI. CDR3 in DNA: TGTGCCAGCAGGCTCCCCGGGACAGGCAATTCGCCCCTCCACTTT. It translates to CASRLPGTGNSPLHF.

The chain employs TRBV10-3 and TRBJ2-7; TRBD2 matches 11 bases. The CDR3 runs 15 residues. The J segment lost 5 bases and the V segment lost 0 bases, leaving 3 bases of the junction unmatched. From germline, CDR1 is ENHRY and CDR2 SYGVKD. Here the CDR3 reads CAISESLAGGNEQYF. In DNA form, the CDR3 reads TGTGCCATCAGTGAGTCCCTAGCGGGGGGCAACGAGCAGTACTTC.

V is TRBV6-4 and J is TRBJ1-2, with D possibly matching TRBD1 (5 bases). CDR1 is MRHNA and CDR2 is SNTAGT in the germline V gene. With 5 bases removed from V and 6 bases from J, the gap between germline ends came to 22 bases. There are 16 residues in the CDR3. The CDR3 sequence is CASSRHPQSRGDGYTF. The CDR3, as DNA: TGTGCCAGCAGTAGACACCCGCAGTCAAGAGGGGATGGCTACACCTTC.

The CDR3 sequence is CATQSVGGASYGYTF. The CDR3 nucleotides are TGTGCCACCCAATCGGTGGGGGGGGCCAGCTATGGCTACACCTTC. The gene calls are TRBV6-5 and TRBJ1-2; D might be TRBD1 (6 bases). In germline, CDR1 is MNHEY, CDR2 SVGAGI. V dropped 10 bases and J dropped 4 bases, with 22 bases sitting between them. The CDR3 sequence is 15 residues long.

This chain uses TRBV9 with TRBJ1-1; possible D gene TRBD1, 5 bases. The germline gives CDR1 SGDLS, CDR2 YYNGEE. Trimming took off 4 bases at V and 0 bases at J, with 13 bases between the two ends. The CDR3 consists of 15 residues. Here the CDR3 reads CASSLGQGMNTEAFF. CDR3 bases: TGTGCCAGCAGCCTCGGGCAGGGCATGAACACTGAAGCTTTCTTT.

The chain has TRBV7-9 and TRBJ1-2, with 10 bases fitting TRBD1. The germline CDR1 and CDR2 sequences are SEHNR and FQNEAQ (reference sequence). J gave up 5 bases and V 1 base, and 10 bases lay outside the gene matches. CDR3 size: 17 residues. The CDR3 DNA follows: TGTGCCAGCAGCTTAGTAGGGGGGACAGGGGCTTCGTATGGCTACACCTTC. Translated, it gives CASSLVGGTGASYGYTF.

This chain uses TRBV10-3 with TRBJ2-1; D is ambiguous. Germline assignment: CDR1 ENHRY and CDR2 SYGVKD. Trimming took 8 bases from V and 4 from J, leaving 9 bases between them. The CDR3 runs 12 residues. The CDR3 DNA follows: TGTGCCATCGGTCAAGCTTACAATGAGCAGTTCTTC. Its translation is CAIGQAYNEQFF.

The J gene is TRBJ1-1, the V gene TRBV7-2, with 9 bases lining up with TRBD1. The CDR3 is 14 residues long. Trimming removed 5 bases from V and 8 bases from J; junction bases left unmatched: 9. CDR1 SGHTA and CDR2 FQGNSA come from the germline V gene. CDR3 nucleotides: TGTGCCAGCAGCGCCCCCGGGACAGGGTACGAAGCTTTCTTT. This translates into CASSAPGTGYEAFF.

The chain recombines TRBV30 with TRBJ2-5, with 8 bases matching TRBD2. V lost 1 base, J lost 5 bases, and 9 bases stayed unmatched. This CDR3 has 15 amino acids. Per the germline V gene, CDR1 is GTSNPN and CDR2 is SVGIG (reference sequence). The CDR3 protein is CAWSARLASVETQYF. Written as DNA, the CDR3 is TGTGCCTGGAGTGCCCGACTAGCGTCAGTGGAGACCCAGTACTTC.

In the case of this clone: This CDR3 is also generated by other DNA sequences in the sample. The gene calls are TRBV6-5 and TRBJ1-1; D gene uncertain. V was shortened by 0 bases and J by 2 bases, with 7 bases between the two germline ends. This CDR3 contains 14 residues. Germline CDR1 is MNHEY and CDR2 is SVGAGI. CDR3 in amino acids: CASSYSPGNTEAFF. CDR3 bases: TGTGCCAGCAGTTACTCCCCCGGTAACACTGAAGCTTTCTTT.

Only one count was recorded for this clone. The V call is TRBV5-6, the J call TRBJ1-5; D uncertain. V was pared by 2 bases and J by 0 bases, with 9 bases between. Germline loops: CDR1 SGHDT, CDR2 YYEEEE. The CDR3 contains 15 residues. The CDR3 nucleotides are TGTGCCAGCAGCTTCGGGGTTAATAGCAATCAGCCCCAGCATTTT. Translated, it gives CASSFGVNSNQPQHF.

The chain joins TRBV15 to TRBJ1-3; D gene ambiguous. Germline V gives CDR1 LNHNV, CDR2 YYDKDF (reference sequence). The V end lost 0 bases, the J end lost 1 base, and 16 bases lay between the germline ends. This CDR3 is 18 amino acids long. The CDR3 region has the DNA TGTGCCACCAGCAGAGAATTGACAACTCAACTTTCTGGAAACACCATATATTTT. Residues: CATSRELTTQLSGNTIYF.

The chain links TRBV7-2 to TRBJ1-1, with 9 bases lining up with TRBD1. In germline, CDR1 is SGHTA, CDR2 FQGNSA. V lost 5 bases to trimming and J lost 0 bases; unmatched junction nucleotides: 10. This CDR3 contains 17 residues. CDR3 sequence (DNA): TGTGCCAGCAGCCCTCAAGGGACAGGGAATATGAACACTGAAGCTTTCTTT. As protein: CASSPQGTGNMNTEAFF.

This chain uses TRBV3-1 (or the pseudogene TRBV3-2) with TRBJ2-5; D is possibly TRBD2 (6 bases). With 4 bases removed from V and 4 bases from J, the gap between germline ends came to 13 bases. The germline CDR1 and CDR2 sequences are LGHDT and YNNKEL (reference sequence). The CDR3 has 14 amino acids. CDR3: CASSPRRAGETQYF. DNA for the CDR3: TGTGCCAGCAGCCCTAGGAGAGCGGGAGAGACCCAGTACTTC.

The chain is built from TRBV10-3 and TRBJ1-2, with 10 bases aligning to TRBD1. The J segment lost 8 bases and the V segment lost 6 bases, leaving 6 bases of the junction unmatched. The germline V gene encodes CDR1 ENHRY and CDR2 SYGVKD. CDR3 length equals 13 residues. CDR3 amino acids: CAIRSDRGRGYTF. The DNA for the CDR3 is TGTGCCATCAGATCTGACAGGGGGCGAGGCTACACCTTC.

The chain links TRBV5-6 to TRBJ1-1; 7 bases agree with TRBD1. The CDR3 has 14 residues. Germline lookup yields CDR1 SGHDT and CDR2 YYEEEE. Unmatched junction bases numbered 10, after V lost 5 bases and J lost 6 bases. CDR3 region: CASSIVTGASEAFF. The CDR3 nucleotides read TGTGCCAGCAGTATAGTTACAGGGGCCTCTGAAGCTTTCTTT.